This T cell receptor beta chain was profiled in a study of blood T cell repertoires in COVID-19. Generated by immunoSEQ multiplex PCR, the TCRdb table keeps only in-frame clones and is missing some. The table shows about 80,000 clones, with roughly four fifths occurring only once. Trimming took 5 bases from V and 6 from J, leaving 20 bases between them. Germline V gives CDR1 SGHAT, CDR2 FQNNGV. This CDR3 has 15 residues. Sequenced: peripheral blood. The origin of this receptor is a man between 70 and 80 years old with active or convalescent COVID-19. The chain carries TRBV11-2 and TRBJ2-7, with D unclear. The DNA for the CDR3 is TGTGCCAGCAGCCTAAGCTTTAGCTCAGTGGGCGAGCAGTACTTC. Translating gives CASSLSFSSVGEQYF.